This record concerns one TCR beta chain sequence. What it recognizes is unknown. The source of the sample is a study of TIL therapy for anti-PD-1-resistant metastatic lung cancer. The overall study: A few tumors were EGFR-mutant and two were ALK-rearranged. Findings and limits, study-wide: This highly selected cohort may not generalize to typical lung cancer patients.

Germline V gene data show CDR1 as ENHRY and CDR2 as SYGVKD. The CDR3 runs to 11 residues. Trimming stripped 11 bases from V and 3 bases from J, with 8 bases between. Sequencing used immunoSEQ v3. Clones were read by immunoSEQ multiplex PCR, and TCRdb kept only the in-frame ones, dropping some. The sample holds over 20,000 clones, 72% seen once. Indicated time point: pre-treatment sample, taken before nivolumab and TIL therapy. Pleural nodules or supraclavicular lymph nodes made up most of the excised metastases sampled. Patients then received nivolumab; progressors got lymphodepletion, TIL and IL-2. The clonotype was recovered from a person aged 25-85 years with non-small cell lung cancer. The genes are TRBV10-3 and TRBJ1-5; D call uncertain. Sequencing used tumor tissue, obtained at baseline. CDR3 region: CARSPNQPQHF. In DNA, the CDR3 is TGTGCCCGAAGTCCCAATCAGCCCCAGCATTTT.